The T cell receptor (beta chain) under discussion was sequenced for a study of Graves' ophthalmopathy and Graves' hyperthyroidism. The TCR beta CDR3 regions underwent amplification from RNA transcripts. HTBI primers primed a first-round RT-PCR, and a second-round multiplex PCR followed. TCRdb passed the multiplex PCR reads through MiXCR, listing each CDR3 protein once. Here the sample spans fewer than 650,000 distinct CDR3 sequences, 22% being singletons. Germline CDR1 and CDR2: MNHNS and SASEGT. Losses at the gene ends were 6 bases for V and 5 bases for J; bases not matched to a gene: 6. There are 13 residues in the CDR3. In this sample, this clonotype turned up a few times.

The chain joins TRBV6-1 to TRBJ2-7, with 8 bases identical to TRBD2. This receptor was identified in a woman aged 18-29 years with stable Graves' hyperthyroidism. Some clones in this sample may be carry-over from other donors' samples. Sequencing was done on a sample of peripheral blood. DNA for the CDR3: TGTGCCAGCAGCGGGGGGGTGAGGCACGAGCAGTACTTC. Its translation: CASSGGVRHEQYF.